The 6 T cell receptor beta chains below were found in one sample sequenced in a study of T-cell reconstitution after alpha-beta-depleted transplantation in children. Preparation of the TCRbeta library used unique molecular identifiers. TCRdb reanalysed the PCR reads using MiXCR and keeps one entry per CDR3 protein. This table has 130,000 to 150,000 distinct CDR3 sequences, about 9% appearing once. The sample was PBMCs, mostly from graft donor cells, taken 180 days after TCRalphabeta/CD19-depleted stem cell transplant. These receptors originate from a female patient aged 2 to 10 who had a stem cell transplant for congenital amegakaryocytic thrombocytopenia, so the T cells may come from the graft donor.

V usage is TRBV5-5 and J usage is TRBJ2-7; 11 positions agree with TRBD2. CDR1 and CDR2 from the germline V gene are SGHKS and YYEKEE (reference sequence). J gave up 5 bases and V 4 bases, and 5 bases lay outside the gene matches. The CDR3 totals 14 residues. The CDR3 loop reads CASSPTSGSHEQYF. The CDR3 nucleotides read TGTGCCAGCAGCCCCACTAGCGGGAGCCACGAGCAGTACTTC.

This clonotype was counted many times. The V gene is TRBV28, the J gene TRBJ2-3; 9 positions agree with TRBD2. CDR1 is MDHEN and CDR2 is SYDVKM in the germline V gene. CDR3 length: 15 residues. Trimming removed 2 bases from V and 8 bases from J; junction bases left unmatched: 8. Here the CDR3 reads CASSLAGGPSGTQYF. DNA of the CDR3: TGTGCCAGCAGTTTAGCGGGGGGGCCCTCGGGTACGCAGTATTTT.

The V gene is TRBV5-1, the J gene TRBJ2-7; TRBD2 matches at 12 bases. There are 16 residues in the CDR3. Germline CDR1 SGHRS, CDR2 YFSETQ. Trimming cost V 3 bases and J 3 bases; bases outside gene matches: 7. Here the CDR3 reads CASSYGGLAGYYEQYF. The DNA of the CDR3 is TGCGCCAGCAGCTACGGGGGACTAGCGGGTTACTACGAGCAGTACTTC.

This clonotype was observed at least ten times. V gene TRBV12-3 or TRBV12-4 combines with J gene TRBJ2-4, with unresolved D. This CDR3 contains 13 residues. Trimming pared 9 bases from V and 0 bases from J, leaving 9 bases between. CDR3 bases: TGTGCCAGTTTGACGAAAGCCAAAAACATTCAGTACTTC. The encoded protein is CASLTKAKNIQYF.

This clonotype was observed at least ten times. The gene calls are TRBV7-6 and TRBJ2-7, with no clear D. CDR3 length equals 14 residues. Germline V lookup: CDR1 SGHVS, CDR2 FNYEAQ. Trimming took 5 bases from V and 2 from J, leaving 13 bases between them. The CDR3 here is CASSLRLTTYEQYF. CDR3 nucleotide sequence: TGTGCCAGCAGCCTGAGACTCACAACCTACGAGCAGTACTTC.

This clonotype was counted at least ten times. CDR3 in DNA: TGCGCCAGCAGTGAGTGGGGACTAGCGGGAGGGCCGAGCACAGATACGCAGTATTTT. As protein: CASSEWGLAGGPSTDTQYF. The chain couples TRBV10-2 to TRBJ2-3, with TRBD2 identical over 16 bases. V lost 1 base to trimming and J lost 0 bases; unmatched junction nucleotides: 4. From germline, CDR1 is WSHSY and CDR2 SAAADI. This CDR3 is 19 amino acids long.